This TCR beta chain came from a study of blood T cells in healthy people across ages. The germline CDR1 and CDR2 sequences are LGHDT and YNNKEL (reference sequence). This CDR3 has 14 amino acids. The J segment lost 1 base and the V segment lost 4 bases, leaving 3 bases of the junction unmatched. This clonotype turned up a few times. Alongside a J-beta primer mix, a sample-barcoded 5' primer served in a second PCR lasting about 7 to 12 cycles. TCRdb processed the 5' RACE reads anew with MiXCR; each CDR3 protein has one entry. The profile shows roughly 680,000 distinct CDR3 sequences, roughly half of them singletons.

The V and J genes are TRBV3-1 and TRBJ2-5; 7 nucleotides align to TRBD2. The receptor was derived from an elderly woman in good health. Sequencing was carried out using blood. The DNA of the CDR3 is TGTGCCAGCAGCCCCAGCGGGGCCCAAGAGACCCAGTACTTC. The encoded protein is CASSPSGAQETQYF.